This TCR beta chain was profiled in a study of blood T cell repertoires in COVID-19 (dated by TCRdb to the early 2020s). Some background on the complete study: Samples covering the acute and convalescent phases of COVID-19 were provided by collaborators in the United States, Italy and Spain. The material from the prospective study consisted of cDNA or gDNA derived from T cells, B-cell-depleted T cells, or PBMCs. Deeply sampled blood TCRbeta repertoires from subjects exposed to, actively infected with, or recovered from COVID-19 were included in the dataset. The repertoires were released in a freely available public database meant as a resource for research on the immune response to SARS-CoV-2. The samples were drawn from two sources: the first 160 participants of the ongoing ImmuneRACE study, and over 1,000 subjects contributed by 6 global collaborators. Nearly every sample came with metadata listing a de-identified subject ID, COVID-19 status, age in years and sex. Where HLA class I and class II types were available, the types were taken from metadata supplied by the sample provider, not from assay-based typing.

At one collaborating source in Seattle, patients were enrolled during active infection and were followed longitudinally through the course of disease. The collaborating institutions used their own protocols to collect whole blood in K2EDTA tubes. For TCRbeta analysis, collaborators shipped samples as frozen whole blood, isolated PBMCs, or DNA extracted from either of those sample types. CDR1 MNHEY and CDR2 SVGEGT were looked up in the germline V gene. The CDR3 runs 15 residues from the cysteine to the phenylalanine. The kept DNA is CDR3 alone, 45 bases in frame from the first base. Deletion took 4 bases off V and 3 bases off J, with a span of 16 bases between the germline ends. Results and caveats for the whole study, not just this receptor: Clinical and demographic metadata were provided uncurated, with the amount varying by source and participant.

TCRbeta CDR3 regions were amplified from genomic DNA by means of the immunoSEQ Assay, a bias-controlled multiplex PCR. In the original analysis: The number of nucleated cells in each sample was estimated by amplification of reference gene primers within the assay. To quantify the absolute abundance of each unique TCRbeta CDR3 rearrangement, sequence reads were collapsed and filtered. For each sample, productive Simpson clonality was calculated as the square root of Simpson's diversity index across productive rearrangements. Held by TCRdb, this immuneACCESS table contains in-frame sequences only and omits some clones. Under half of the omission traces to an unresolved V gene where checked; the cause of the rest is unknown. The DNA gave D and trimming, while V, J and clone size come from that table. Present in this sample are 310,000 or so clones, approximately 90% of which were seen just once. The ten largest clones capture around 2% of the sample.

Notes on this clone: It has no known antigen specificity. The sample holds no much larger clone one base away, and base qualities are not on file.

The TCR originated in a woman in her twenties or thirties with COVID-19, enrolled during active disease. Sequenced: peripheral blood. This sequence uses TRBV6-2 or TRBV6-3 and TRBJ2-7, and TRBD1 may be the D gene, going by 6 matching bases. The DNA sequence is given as TGTGCCAGCAGTTTACACCGGGACAAGGTCTACGAGCAGTACTTC. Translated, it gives CASSLHRDKVYEQYF.